The 15 T cell receptor beta chains below come from one sample, sequenced in a study of blood T cell repertoires in COVID-19. The repertoire was sequenced with immunoSEQ multiplex PCR; TCRdb's copy has only in-frame clones and lacks some. This sample yields more than 200,000 clones, of which 85% to 90% are seen a single time; under 1.5% belongs to the top ten. The sample consisted of peripheral blood. Receptors originate from an elderly man with acute or convalescent COVID-19.

This chain joins TRBV19 and TRBJ1-6; a weak D match, TRBD1 (5 bases). The germline CDR1 and CDR2 sequences are LNHDA and SQIVND (reference sequence). This CDR3 is 14 amino acids long. Trimming left V 1 base short and J 8 bases short, with 9 bases between. In nucleotides, the CDR3 is TGTGCCAGTAGTATAGGGGGCCTCGATTCACCCCTCCACTTT. Translating gives CASSIGGLDSPLHF.

The chain is built from TRBV5-1 and TRBJ2-1, with 14 bases identical to TRBD2. The CDR3 loop spans 16 amino acids. Looked up from germline, CDR1 is SGHRS and CDR2 is YFSETQ. V lost 2 bases to trimming and J lost 7 bases; unmatched junction nucleotides: 5. CDR3 sequence: CASSFTGLAGGNEQFF. The CDR3 DNA is TGCGCCAGCAGCTTTACCGGACTAGCGGGAGGTAATGAGCAGTTCTTC.

The chain links TRBV14 to TRBJ2-7; the D is unclear. Deletions cut 0 bases from V and 0 bases from J, with 9 bases between. This CDR3 comprises 15 residues. Per germline, CDR1 SGHDN and CDR2 FVKESK. CDR3 protein: CASSQDQVPSYEQYF. The CDR3 bases are TGTGCCAGCAGCCAAGATCAGGTTCCCTCCTACGAGCAGTACTTC.

The CDR3 loop is CASRYTSGASYEQYF. The CDR3 coding sequence is TGTGCCAGCAGGTATACTAGCGGAGCCTCCTACGAGCAGTACTTC. V and J are TRBV7-2 and TRBJ2-7, with 8 bases that match TRBD2. Germline V lookup: CDR1 SGHTA, CDR2 FQGNSA. J was trimmed by 0 bases and V by 6 bases; bases with no gene match: 7. The CDR3 sequence is 15 residues long.

This chain connects TRBV14 to TRBJ2-2; 9 bases align to TRBD1. This CDR3 has 15 residues. The junction had 2 bases not matched to a gene; V was cut back by 4 bases and J by 2 bases. Germline lookup yields CDR1 SGHDN and CDR2 FVKESK. The CDR3 loop reads CASSRDRVNTGELFF. CDR3 nucleotides: TGTGCCAGCAGCCGGGACAGGGTTAACACCGGGGAGCTGTTTTTT.

V usage is TRBV19 and J usage is TRBJ1-5; TRBD1 aligns across 9 bases. The trim removed 3 bases at V and 1 base at J, leaving 10 bases unmatched. The germline CDR1 and CDR2 sequences are LNHDA and SQIVND (reference sequence). The CDR3 contains 18 residues. CDR3 DNA sequence: TGTGCCAGTAGTATTCAGAAACACAGGGGGCCGAGCAATCAGCCCCAGCATTTT. It encodes CASSIQKHRGPSNQPQHF.

Of note for this clone: It is unclear where the CDR3 begins or ends on the DNA, so no DNA is shown, and the CDR3 is as TCRdb lists it. The J gene is TRBJ1-2, the V gene TRBV25-1; no check of the table's D call, TRBD1, against the DNA was made. Including both end residues, the CDR3 is 15 amino acids long. Germline-derived CDR1 and CDR2 are MGHDK and SYGVNS. Here the CDR3 reads CASSSSDRGIYGYTF.

The V call is TRBV7-9, the J call TRBJ1-1; D might be TRBD1 (5 bases). Germline CDR1 SEHNR, CDR2 FQNEAQ (reference sequence). Trimming took 0 bases from V and 6 from J, leaving 11 bases between them. This CDR3 comprises 14 residues. CDR3 sequence (DNA): TGTGCCAGCAGCTTAGCCCCCCAGGGCGCTGAAGCTTTCTTT. Its protein is CASSLAPQGAEAFF.

V and J are TRBV7-9 and TRBJ2-7; D is unresolved. CDR1 is SEHNR and CDR2 is FQNEAQ in the germline V gene (reference sequence). Trimming removed 2 bases at V and 7 bases at J, with 6 bases between. The CDR3 sequence is 11 residues long. The CDR3 nucleotides read TGTGCCAGCAGCTTAATGGAGGAGCAGTACTTC. Translating gives CASSLMEEQYF. The variable domain in full, completed from reference TRBV7-9 and TRBJ2-7, reads DTGVSQNPRHKITKRGQNVTFRCDPISEHNRLYWYRQTLGQGPEFLTYFQNEAQLEKSRLLSDRFSAERPKGSFSTLEIQRTEQGDSAMYLCASSLMEEQYFGPGTRLTVT.

The V call is TRBV19, the J call TRBJ1-5, with D perhaps TRBD1 (5 bases). Germline lookup yields CDR1 LNHDA and CDR2 SQIVND (reference sequence). The CDR3 length is 12 residues. The V gene lost 7 bases and the J gene lost 9 bases, with 13 bases spanning the gap. DNA of the CDR3: TGTGCCAGTACGACAGCGTCATTGCCCCAGCATTTT. Residues: CASTTASLPQHF.

The chain employs TRBV2 and TRBJ2-3; TRBD1 is a possible D gene (6 bases). Germline CDR1 and CDR2: SNHLY and FYNNEI. The CDR3 covers 15 residues. V was pared by 6 bases and J by 2 bases, with 15 bases between. This CDR3 is CASSLLQGYTDTQYF. The CDR3 DNA follows: TGTGCCAGCAGCCTATTACAGGGTTACACAGATACGCAGTATTTT.

The rearrangement uses TRBV7-8 and TRBJ1-2; D not resolved. The length of the CDR3 is 13 residues. Trimming shortened V by 4 bases and J by 8 bases, and 14 bases separated the two germline ends. Germline CDR1 reads SGHVS; CDR2 reads FQNEAQ. This chain's CDR3 is CASSSDIMRGYTF. As DNA, the CDR3 is TGTGCCAGCAGCTCCGATATTATGAGAGGCTACACCTTC. Variable domain in full (rest from reference TRBV7-8 and TRBJ1-2): GAGVSQSPRYKVAKRGQDVALRCDPISGHVSLFWYQQALGQGPEFLTYFQNEAQLDKSGLPSDRFFAERPEGSVSTLKIQRTQQEDSAVYLCASSSDIMRGYTFGSGTRLTVV.

The V call is TRBV13, the J call TRBJ1-5; the D is unclear. The CDR3 runs to 14 residues. Per germline, CDR1 PRHDT and CDR2 FYEKMQ (reference sequence). V lost 3 bases to trimming and J lost 2 bases, with 8 bases between them. DNA of the CDR3: TGTGCCAGCAGCTTCCGACTGGGCAATCAGCCCCAGCATTTT. This codes for CASSFRLGNQPQHF.

This rearrangement joins TRBV19 to TRBJ1-1; D not resolved. With 7 bases removed from V and 5 bases from J, the gap between germline ends came to 17 bases. The CDR3 covers 14 residues. The germline CDR1 and CDR2 sequences are LNHDA and SQIVND (reference sequence). For the CDR3, the DNA is TGTGCCAGTACATCCTCGAGGTTGCGGACTGAAGCTTTCTTT. This encodes CASTSSRLRTEAFF.

This clone was counted only a few times. The rearrangement links TRBV2 to TRBJ1-1; no clear D. Between the trimmed V and J ends, which lost 7 bases and 3 bases, there was a span of 9 bases. The CDR3 has 12 residues. CDR1 and CDR2 (germline): SNHLY, FYNNEI. This chain's CDR3 is CASKEGYTEAFF. The CDR3 DNA reads TGTGCCAGCAAGGAGGGTTACACTGAAGCTTTCTTT.